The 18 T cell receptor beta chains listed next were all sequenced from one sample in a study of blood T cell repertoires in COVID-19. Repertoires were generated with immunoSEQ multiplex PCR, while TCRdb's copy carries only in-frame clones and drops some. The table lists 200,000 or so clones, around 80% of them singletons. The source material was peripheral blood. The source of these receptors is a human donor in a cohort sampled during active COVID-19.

CDR3 loop: CASSLFVGRNEQFF. The CDR3 bases are TGCGCCAGCAGCTTATTTGTAGGGAGGAATGAGCAGTTCTTC. The chain has TRBV5-1 and TRBJ2-1; maybe TRBD2 (6 bases). V lost 2 bases to trimming and J lost 7 bases, with 13 bases between them. CDR3 length equals 14 residues. The germline gives CDR1 SGHRS, CDR2 YFSETQ.

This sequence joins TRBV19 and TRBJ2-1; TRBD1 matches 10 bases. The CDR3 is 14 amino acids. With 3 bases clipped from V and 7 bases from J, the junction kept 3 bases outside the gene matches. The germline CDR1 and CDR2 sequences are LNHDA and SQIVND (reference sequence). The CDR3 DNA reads TGTGCCAGTAGTATGGACAGGGGGTGGAATGAGCAGTTCTTC. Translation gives CASSMDRGWNEQFF.

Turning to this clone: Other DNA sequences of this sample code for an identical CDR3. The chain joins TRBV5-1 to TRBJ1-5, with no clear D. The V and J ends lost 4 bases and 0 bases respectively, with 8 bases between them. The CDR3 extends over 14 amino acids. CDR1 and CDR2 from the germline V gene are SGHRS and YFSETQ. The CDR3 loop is CASSLDGSNQPQHF. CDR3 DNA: TGCGCCAGCAGCCTGGACGGTAGCAATCAGCCCCAGCATTTT.

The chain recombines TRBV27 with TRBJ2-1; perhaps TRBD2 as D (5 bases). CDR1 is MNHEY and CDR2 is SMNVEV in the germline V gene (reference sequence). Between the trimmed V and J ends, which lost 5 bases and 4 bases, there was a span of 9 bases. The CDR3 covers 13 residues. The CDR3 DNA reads TGTGCCAGCAGTCGGGAAAGTTACAATGAGCAGTTCTTC. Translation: CASSRESYNEQFF.

The DNA for the CDR3 is TGTGCCAGCAGTTCTCCGGGACTAGCGGCTTCTTACGAGCAGTACTTC. Protein product: CASSSPGLAASYEQYF. The chain has TRBV28 and TRBJ2-7, with 11 positions matching TRBD2. Looked up from germline, CDR1 is MDHEN and CDR2 is SYDVKM. J gave up 4 bases and V 4 bases, and 9 bases lay outside the gene matches. The CDR3 loop spans 16 amino acids.

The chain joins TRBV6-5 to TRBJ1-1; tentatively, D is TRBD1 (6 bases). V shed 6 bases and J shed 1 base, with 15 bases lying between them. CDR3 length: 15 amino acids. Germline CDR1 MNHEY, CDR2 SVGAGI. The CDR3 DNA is TGTGCCAGCAGCCGAAGACAGACAGGGAACACTGAAGCTTTCTTT. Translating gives CASSRRQTGNTEAFF.

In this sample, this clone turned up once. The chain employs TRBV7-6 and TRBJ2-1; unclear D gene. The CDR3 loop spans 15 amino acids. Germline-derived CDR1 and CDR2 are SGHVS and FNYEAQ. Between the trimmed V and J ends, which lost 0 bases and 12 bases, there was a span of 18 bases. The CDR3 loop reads CASSLARDSQTGQFF. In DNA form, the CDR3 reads TGTGCCAGCAGCTTAGCGCGCGACTCCCAGACTGGGCAGTTCTTC.

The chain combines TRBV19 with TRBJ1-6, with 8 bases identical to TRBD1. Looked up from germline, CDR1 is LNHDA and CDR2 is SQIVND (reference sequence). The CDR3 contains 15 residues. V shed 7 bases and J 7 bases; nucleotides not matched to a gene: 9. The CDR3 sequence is CASTPTGVGNSPLHF. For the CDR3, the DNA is TGTGCCAGTACCCCGACAGGGGTAGGAAATTCACCCCTCCACTTT.

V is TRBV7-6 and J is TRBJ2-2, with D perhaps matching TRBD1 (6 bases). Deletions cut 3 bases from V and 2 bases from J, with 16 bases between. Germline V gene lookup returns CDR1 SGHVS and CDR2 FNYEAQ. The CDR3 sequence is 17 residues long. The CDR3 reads CASSFNTGHLNTGELFF. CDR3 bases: TGTGCCAGCAGCTTTAACACAGGGCACCTTAACACCGGGGAGCTGTTTTTT.

The CDR3 reads CASSTGSQNTIYF. CDR3 nucleotides: TGTGCCAGCAGCACAGGGAGTCAAAACACCATATATTTT. The chain employs TRBV12-3 or TRBV12-4 and TRBJ1-3, with D tentatively TRBD1 (6 bases). The CDR3 is 13 amino acids. Trimming pared 6 bases from V and 6 bases from J, leaving 12 bases between.

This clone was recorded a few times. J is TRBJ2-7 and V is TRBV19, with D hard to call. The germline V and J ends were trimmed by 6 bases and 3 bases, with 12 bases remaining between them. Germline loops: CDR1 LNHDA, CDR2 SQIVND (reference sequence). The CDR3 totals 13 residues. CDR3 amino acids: CASSGYEVYEQYF. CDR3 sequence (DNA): TGTGCCAGTAGCGGTTACGAAGTCTACGAGCAGTACTTC.

CDR3: CASIGTSGDNEQFF. Written as DNA, the CDR3 is TGCGCCAGCATTGGGACTAGCGGGGACAATGAGCAGTTCTTC. The chain joins TRBV5-1 to TRBJ2-1; 13 positions agree with TRBD2. The germline gives CDR1 SGHRS, CDR2 YFSETQ. J lost 5 bases, V lost 6 bases, and 2 bases had no gene match. The CDR3 spans 14 residues.

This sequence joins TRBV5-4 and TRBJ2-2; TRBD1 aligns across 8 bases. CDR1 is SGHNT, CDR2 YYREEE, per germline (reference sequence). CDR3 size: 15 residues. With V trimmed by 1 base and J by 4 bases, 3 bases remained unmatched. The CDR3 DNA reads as TGTGCCAGCAGCTTGTCAGACAGGGGCACCGGGGAGCTGTTTTTT. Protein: CASSLSDRGTGELFF.

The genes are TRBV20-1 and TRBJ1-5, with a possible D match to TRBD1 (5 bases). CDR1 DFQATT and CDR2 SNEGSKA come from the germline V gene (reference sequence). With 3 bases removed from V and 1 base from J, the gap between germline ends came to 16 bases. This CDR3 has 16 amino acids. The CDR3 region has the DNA TGCAGTGCTAGTAGTGGGGGGGATTGGAGCAATCAGCCCCAGCATTTT. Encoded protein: CSASSGGDWSNQPQHF.

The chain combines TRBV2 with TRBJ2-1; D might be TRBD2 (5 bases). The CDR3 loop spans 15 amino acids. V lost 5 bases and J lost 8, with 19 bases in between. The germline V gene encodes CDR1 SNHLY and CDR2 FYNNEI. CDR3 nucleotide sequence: TGTGCCAGCAGTCCGGGAACCTTCTCGGCACATGAGCAGTTCTTC. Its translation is CASSPGTFSAHEQFF.

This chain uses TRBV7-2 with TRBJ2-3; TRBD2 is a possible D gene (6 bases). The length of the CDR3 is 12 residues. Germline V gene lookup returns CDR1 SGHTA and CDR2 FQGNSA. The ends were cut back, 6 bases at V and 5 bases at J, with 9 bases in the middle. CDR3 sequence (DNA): TGTGCCAGCAGGCCCGGGAGAGATACGCAGTATTTT. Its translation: CASRPGRDTQYF.

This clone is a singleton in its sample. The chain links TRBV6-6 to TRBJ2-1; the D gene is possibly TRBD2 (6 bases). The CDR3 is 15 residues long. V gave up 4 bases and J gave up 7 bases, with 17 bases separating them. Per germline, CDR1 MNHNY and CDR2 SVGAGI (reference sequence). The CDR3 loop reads CASSSEGTWGNEQFF. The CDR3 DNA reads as TGTGCCAGCAGTTCTGAGGGGACTTGGGGTAATGAGCAGTTCTTC.

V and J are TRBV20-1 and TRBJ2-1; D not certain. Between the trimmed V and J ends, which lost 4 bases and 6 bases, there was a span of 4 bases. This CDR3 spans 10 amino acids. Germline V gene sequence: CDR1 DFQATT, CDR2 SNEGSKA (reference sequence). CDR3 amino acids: CSAIGNEQFF. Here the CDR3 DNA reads TGCAGTGCTATCGGCAATGAGCAGTTCTTC.